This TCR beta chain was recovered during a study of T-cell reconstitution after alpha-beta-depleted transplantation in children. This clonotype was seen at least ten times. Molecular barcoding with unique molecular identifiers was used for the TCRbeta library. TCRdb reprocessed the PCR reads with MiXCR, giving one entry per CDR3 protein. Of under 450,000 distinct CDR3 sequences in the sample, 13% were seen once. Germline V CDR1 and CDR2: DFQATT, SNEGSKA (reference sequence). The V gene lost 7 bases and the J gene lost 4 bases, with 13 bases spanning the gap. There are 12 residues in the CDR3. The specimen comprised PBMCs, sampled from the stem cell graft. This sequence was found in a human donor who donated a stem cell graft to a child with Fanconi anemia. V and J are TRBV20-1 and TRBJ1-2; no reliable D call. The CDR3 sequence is CSGSGQVYGYTF. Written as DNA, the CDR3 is TGCAGTGGAAGTGGGCAGGTCTATGGCTACACCTTC.